The rows below give T cell receptor beta chains drawn from one sample of a study of radiotherapy plus CTLA-4 blockade in lung cancer. Clones were read by immunoSEQ multiplex PCR, and TCRdb kept only the in-frame ones, dropping some. Among tens of thousands of clones listed, 78% were seen once. The sequencing here drew on peripheral blood, taken from a patient treated with radiotherapy plus ipilimumab. Receptor source: a human donor with non-small cell lung cancer who had a complete response to radiotherapy plus ipilimumab. Both conserved end residues are trimmed from each CDR3.

V	J	CDR3
TRBV7-2	TRBJ2-1	ASSSAQTGPVDEQF
TRBV6-1	TRBJ2-2	ASSEDGRYLGELF
TRBV27	TRBJ1-2	ASSFGTSRYGYT
TRBV25-1	TRBJ2-5	ASSAGLAGGQETQY
TRBV7-8	TRBJ1-2	ASSTDRGNYGYT
TRBV2	TRBJ2-3	ASSVSTDTQY
TRBV4-1	TRBJ2-3	ASSQARDSLTDTQY
TRBV4-3	TRBJ2-7	ASSQDIGYLTSYEQY
TRBV4-1	TRBJ2-3	ASSQDHSTDTQY
TRBV21-1	TRBJ2-1	ASSLDTSSYNEQF
TRBV11-3	TRBJ1-5	ASSHDSNQPQH
TRBV29-1	TRBJ1-1	SARGGSEAF
TRBV6-6	TRBJ1-4	ASNSEGASPEKLF
TRBV7-9	TRBJ1-2	ASSKKEYTGTDNYGYT
TRBV10-1	TRBJ2-2	ASSRQGVSAGELF
TRBV30	TRBJ2-1	ALGHLYNEQF
TRBV30	TRBJ2-6	AWGIGANVLT
TRBV6-5	TRBJ1-2	ASSVPTTDGYT
TRBV2	TRBJ1-2	ASNRGGRRGYT
TRBV2	TRBJ1-5	ASSRDRVGQPQH
TRBV9	TRBJ1-4	ASSDPGQVNEKLF
TRBV11-3	TRBJ2-1	ASSLASGPRIGTEQF
TRBV7-6	TRBJ2-1	ASSLVRLAGVNEQF
TRBV27	TRBJ2-1	ASSFLTGTLYNEQF
TRBV5-1	TRBJ2-1	ASSSVAGAGFDEQF
TRBV30	TRBJ1-5	AWSRTNQPQH
TRBV19	TRBJ2-6	ASSIGRNSGANVLT
TRBV12-2	TRBJ2-5	ASRPRRETQY
TRBV6-1	TRBJ2-3	AYTLGGTDTQY
TRBV7-2	TRBJ2-5	ASSRSGETQY
TRBV5-1	TRBJ2-5	ASSSRTGAGETQY
TRBV6-1	TRBJ2-1	ASNRESYNEQF
TRBV19	TRBJ1-4	AGNTPGGSGEKLF
TRBV5-1	TRBJ2-7	ASSLGYSGDGTYEQY
TRBV7-2	TRBJ1-2	ASSPSSGQAYGYT
TRBV25-1	TRBJ2-7	ASSPNPDSYEQY
TRBV19	TRBJ1-1	ASSMEGKNTEAF
TRBV7-2	TRBJ1-2	ASSSGQGLRGYT
TRBV7-6	TRBJ2-5	ASSDTLQGQETQY
TRBV18	TRBJ1-4	ASSPNQGVGEKLF
TRBV18	TRBJ2-1	ASSPRDRGYNEQF
TRBV4-1	TRBJ1-2	ASSQEGGGGGPNYGYT